These T cell receptor beta chains were read from a single sample in a study of CD8+CD57+ T cells in acquired aplastic anemia. Each CDR3 protein is one row after TCRdb ran MiXCR on the reads. The sample includes hundreds of thousands of distinct CDR3 sequences, roughly 50% of them seen just once. Sequences were obtained from sorted CD4+, CD8+, or CD8+CD57+ T cells (not recorded which) from PBMCs. The receptors stem from a human donor with aplastic anemia. CDR3s include the opening cysteine and the closing phenylalanine or tryptophan. D genes are given only for firm matches. Only part of the rows carry a size: once, few, many, or a class if the clone is expanded.

clone size	D gene	V gene	J gene	CDR3 DNA	CDR3 protein
many	-	TRBV6-5	TRBJ1-3	TGTGCCAGCAGTTCAGGGGCAGGAAACACCATATATTTT	CASSSGAGNTIYF
many	-	TRBV5-1	TRBJ2-2	TGCGCCAGCAGCTTCGCGACCGGGACAACGAACACCGGGGAGCTGTTTTTT	CASSFATGTTNTGELFF
few	TRBD1	TRBV6-1	TRBJ1-5	TGTGCCAGCAGTGGCCAGACAGGGAGCCCGGGGCAGCCCCAGCATTTT	CASSGQTGSPGQPQHF
many	-	TRBV9	TRBJ1-5	TGTGCCAGCAGCCTAGAGGGTAGAGGGAATCAGCCCCAGCATTTT	CASSLEGRGNQPQHF
-	TRBD2	TRBV7-9	TRBJ2-1	TGTGCCAGCAGCTACCCGGGGGGTGAGCAGTTCTTC	CASSYPGGEQFF
-	-	TRBV10-3	TRBJ2-6	TGTGCCAGCTCACCAGGGGCAGGTCCCTCTGGGGTCAACGTCCTGACTTTC	CASSPGAGPSGVNVLTF
many	-	TRBV2	TRBJ2-2	TGTGCCAGCAGTGAAGCGCTGGTCACCGGGGAGCTGTTTTTT	CASSEALVTGELFF
many	TRBD1	TRBV7-8	TRBJ2-7	TGTGCCAGCAGCTCCAACAGGGGCTACGAGCAGTACTTC	CASSSNRGYEQYF
once	-	TRBV7-2	TRBJ2-7	TGTGCCAGCAGCTTAGACAGGATTTCCTACGAGCAGTACTTC	CASSLDRISYEQYF
-	-	TRBV7-2	TRBJ2-1	TGTGCCAGCAGCTTCCCCTGGAATGAGCAGTTCTTC	CASSFPWNEQFF
many	-	TRBV6-1	TRBJ1-2	TGTGCCAGCAGTGAATTAGGGACCGCTGGCTACACCTTC	CASSELGTAGYTF
-	-	TRBV3-1	TRBJ1-4	TGTGCCAGCAGCACAAAGCGAGAGGGTGCAACTAATGAAAAACTGTTTTTT	CASSTKREGATNEKLFF
few	-	TRBV3-1	TRBJ1-1	TGTGCCAGCAGCCAACACGACAAGAACACTGAAGCTTTCTTT	CASSQHDKNTEAFF
few	-	TRBV4-1	TRBJ2-1	TGCGCCAGCAGCCAAGGGCGCCTAGTTTCTGCGGAAGACAATGAGCAGTTCTTC	CASSQGRLVSAEDNEQFF
-	-	TRBV28	TRBJ1-5	TGTGCCAGCAGTTTATTCTGGACAGCGACTCTCCGGAGAAATCAGCCCCAGCATTTT	CASSLFWTATLRRNQPQHF
-	-	TRBV10-3	TRBJ2-2	TGTGCCATCAAGAAGGTAGTGGGGTTCACCGGGGAGCTGTTTTTT	CAIKKVVGFTGELFF
many	TRBD2	TRBV2	TRBJ2-1	TGTGCCAGCAGTGAATCTGCGGGGGGGCGGGGGGAGCAGTTCTTC	CASSESAGGRGEQFF
-	-	TRBV9	TRBJ2-6	TGTGCCAGCAGCGTGAGGGGGGCGCCGAACGGGGCCAACGTCCTGACTTTC	CASSVRGAPNGANVLTF
many	-	TRBV19	TRBJ1-5	TGTGCCAGCAATAGTATAGGGTGGCGGGGCCATAGCAATCAGCCCCAGCATTTT	CASNSIGWRGHSNQPQHF
many	TRBD1	TRBV20-1	TRBJ1-5	TGCAGTGCTAGTAGGGAGACAGGGATTAGCAATCAGCCCCAGCATTTT	CSASRETGISNQPQHF
-	-	TRBV12-5	TRBJ2-3	TGTGCTAGTGGACTCGGACAAGTCACAGATACGCAGTATTTT	CASGLGQVTDTQYF
-	-	TRBV6-5	TRBJ2-5	TGTGCCAGCAGTTACCAACGACCAGAGACCCAGTACTTC	CASSYQRPETQYF
many	-	TRBV12-3/TRBV12-4	TRBJ1-5	TGTGCCAGCAGCGACGGACAGCATCAGCCCCAGCATTTT	CASSDGQHQPQHF
many	-	TRBV7-9	TRBJ2-6	TGTGCCAGCAGCCCAGGCCCCGACAGGGAGGCGGGTGGGGCCAACGTCCTGACTTTC	CASSPGPDREAGGANVLTF
-	-	TRBV7-2	TRBJ1-2	TGTGCCAGCAGCTTGAATGGGCATAACTATGGCTACACCTTC	CASSLNGHNYGYTF
-	TRBD1	TRBV12-3/TRBV12-4	TRBJ2-7	TGTGCCAGCACCGGGACAGGGTTCCCTTACGAGCAGTACTTC	CASTGTGFPYEQYF
many	-	TRBV7-3	TRBJ1-1	TGTGCCAGCACCGGGGGGCAGGGGCGAACTGAAGCTTTCTTT	CASTGGQGRTEAFF
-	-	TRBV20-1	TRBJ2-7	TGCAGTGCTAGAATGACAGGGAGGAGCTACGAGCAGTACTTC	CSARMTGRSYEQYF
-	-	TRBV7-2	TRBJ2-7	TGTGCCAGCAGCTCGCCTCCAAGGGGACCGAGCTCCTACGAGCAGTACTTC	CASSSPPRGPSSYEQYF
-	-	TRBV19	TRBJ2-7	TGTGCCAGTAGTATACCCGGCAGGGCCTACGAGCAGTACTTC	CASSIPGRAYEQYF
-	-	TRBV6-4	TRBJ2-2	TGTGCCAGCAGCTTTACCTCGGGGCAGGGGAGCGGTAAGGAGCTGTTTTTT	CASSFTSGQGSGKELFF
many	TRBD1	TRBV6-4	TRBJ1-4	TGTGCCGCAGGGACAGGGAACGAAGGGAGGGAAAAACTGTTTTTT	CAAGTGNEGREKLFF
-	-	TRBV25-1	TRBJ2-7	TGTGCCAGCAGTGGGGGACCGGGAATTGACGAGCAGTACTTC	CASSGGPGIDEQYF
-	-	TRBV2	TRBJ2-6	TGTGCCAGCAGTGCCCAAATCTCTGGGGCCAACGTCCTGACTTTC	CASSAQISGANVLTF
-	-	TRBV18	TRBJ2-7	TGTGCCAGCTCGCCCGAGGACGGCAGGCCTACGGAGCAGTACTTC	CASSPEDGRPTEQYF
-	-	TRBV7-8	TRBJ2-3	TGTGCCAGCAGCGTCTACAGGGGCACAGATACGCAGTATTTT	CASSVYRGTDTQYF
many	TRBD1	TRBV27	TRBJ1-4	TGTGCCAGCAACAGACAGGGGAAGGGGGGTGAAAAACTGTTTTTT	CASNRQGKGGEKLFF
many	TRBD1	TRBV9	TRBJ1-3	TGTGCCAGCAGCCTCCGGGACAGACCATGGAGCACCATATATTTT	CASSLRDRPWSTIYF
many	-	TRBV15	TRBJ1-1	TGTGCCACCAGCCAGAGTAAAGGGCTTCCCACTGAAGCTTTCTTT	CATSQSKGLPTEAFF
-	-	TRBV7-2	TRBJ1-4	TGTGCCAGCAGTTGGAGATGGGGCACAACTAATGAAAAACTGTTTTTT	CASSWRWGTTNEKLFF
-	-	TRBV10-3	TRBJ2-1	TGTGCCATCAGTGAGTCTGAGACTGGCAACACCGGGGAGAGATCCTACAATGAGCAGTTCTTC	CAISESETGNTGERSYNEQFF
many	-	TRBV14	TRBJ2-1	TGTGCCAGCAGCCAAGGTCAGATTGCCTACAATGAGCAGTTCTTC	CASSQGQIAYNEQFF
-	-	TRBV6-5	TRBJ2-7	TGTGCCAGCAGTGGAGGGGGGTCTTACGAGCAGTACTTC	CASSGGGSYEQYF
-	TRBD1	TRBV10-3	TRBJ1-1	TGTGCCATCAGTGCAGGGACAGGGGGGTACGGCACTGAAGCTTTCTTT	CAISAGTGGYGTEAFF
-	-	TRBV7-8	TRBJ2-3	TGTGCCAGCAGCTTAGTCAGGGGTGCGGATACGCAGTATTTT	CASSLVRGADTQYF
-	-	TRBV24-1	TRBJ2-5	TGTGCCACCAGTGATTTGACCGGCAGGGAGACCCAGTACTTC	CATSDLTGRETQYF
many	-	TRBV5-1	TRBJ1-3	TGCGCCAGCAGCTCGGGGGGAGACTCTGGAAACACCATATATTTT	CASSSGGDSGNTIYF
-	TRBD2	TRBV19	TRBJ2-5	TGTGCCAGTAGTAGTCGACCGGCGGGGGGCCCCCCAGAGACCCAGTACTTC	CASSSRPAGGPPETQYF
-	TRBD2	TRBV20-1	TRBJ2-5	TGCAGTGCTTCTCGGACTAGCGGGGCCTTCGGGGGCCGTGACCAAGAGACCCAGTACTTC	CSASRTSGAFGGRDQETQYF
many	TRBD2	TRBV12-3/TRBV12-4	TRBJ2-2	TGTGCCAGCAGTCCTAGCGGGGGAGGTACCGGGGAGCTGTTTTTT	CASSPSGGGTGELFF
-	TRBD1	TRBV25-1	TRBJ1-5	TGTGCCAGCAGTTGGGGACAGGGCAGTGAACAGCCCCAGCATTTT	CASSWGQGSEQPQHF